One and the same sample provided the 16 T cell receptor beta chains below, sequenced in a study of blood T cell repertoires in COVID-19. Only in-frame clones appear in the TCRdb table, and some are missing; sequencing was by immunoSEQ multiplex PCR. Here the sample spans approximately 250,000 clones, around 90% being singletons. The material sequenced was PBMCs or T cells enriched from blood (not recorded which). The source of these receptors is a woman younger than 45 with acute COVID-19.

This rearrangement joins TRBV2 to TRBJ1-2; TRBD1 might be the D (5 bases). The CDR3 is made up of 14 amino acids. V lost 5 bases to trimming and J lost 6 bases, with 16 bases between them. The V gene's germline CDR1 is SNHLY and CDR2 FYNNEI. The CDR3 reads CASSSNAGSDGYTF. The DNA for the CDR3 is TGTGCCAGCAGTTCCAACGCAGGGTCGGATGGCTACACCTTC.

The chain links TRBV29-1 to TRBJ2-3, with D possibly TRBD2 on 5 matching bases. This CDR3 spans 16 amino acids. The V gene lost 0 bases and the J gene lost 0 bases, with 13 bases spanning the gap. Germline CDR1 reads SQVTM; CDR2 reads ANQGSEA. The CDR3 coding sequence is TGCAGCGTTGAAGATCGAAGGCTAGCTAGCACAGATACGCAGTATTTT. The encoded protein is CSVEDRRLASTDTQYF.

The chain combines TRBV11-2 with TRBJ2-1, with 8 nucleotides matching TRBD2. This CDR3 is built from 18 residues. With V trimmed by 2 bases and J by 4 bases, 13 bases remained unmatched. Germline CDR1 is SGHAT and CDR2 is FQNNGV. CDR3 amino acids: CASSLRLRTSGSYNEQFF. The CDR3 coding sequence is TGTGCCAGCAGCTTACGGCTTCGCACTAGCGGATCATACAATGAGCAGTTCTTC.

The V call is TRBV3-1 (or the pseudogene TRBV3-2), the J call TRBJ2-7, with 12 bases that match TRBD2. The CDR3 has 19 amino acids. After removal of 6 bases from V and 6 bases from J, the junction contained 21 bases not matched to a gene. CDR1 LGHDT and CDR2 YNNKEL come from the germline V gene (reference sequence). The CDR3 loop reads CASSQGSSGRALRGCEQYF. DNA for the CDR3: TGTGCCAGCAGTCAGGGGTCTAGCGGGAGGGCTCTAAGGGGGTGCGAGCAGTACTTC.

This chain links TRBV18 with TRBJ2-1, with TRBD2 identical over 11 bases. Germline values: CDR1 KGHSH, CDR2 LQKENI. This CDR3 spans 16 amino acids. With 4 bases clipped from V and 3 bases from J, the junction kept 5 bases outside the gene matches. In DNA form, the CDR3 reads TGTGCCAGCTCACAAACTAGCGGGAGTTTCTACAATGAGCAGTTCTTC. The encoded protein is CASSQTSGSFYNEQFF.

This clone was recorded once. The chain is built from TRBV14 and TRBJ2-7; 14 bases are a match to TRBD2. The J segment lost 3 bases and the V segment lost 4 bases, leaving 8 bases of the junction unmatched. CDR1 is SGHDN, CDR2 FVKESK, per germline. The CDR3 runs 17 residues. The CDR3 spells CASSRTGTSGRNYEQYF. CDR3 DNA: TGTGCCAGCAGCCGAACCGGGACTAGCGGGAGAAACTACGAGCAGTACTTC.

The rearrangement uses TRBV5-4 and TRBJ2-3; the D gene is possibly TRBD2 (5 bases). The CDR3 consists of 15 residues. The V gene's germline CDR1 is SGHNT and CDR2 YYREEE (reference sequence). Trimming removed 3 bases at V and 1 base at J, with 12 bases between. DNA of the CDR3: TGTGCCAGCAGCTCTATAGCGAGCCGCACAGATACGCAGTATTTT. The encoded protein is CASSSIASRTDTQYF.

This rearrangement joins TRBV3-1 (or the pseudogene TRBV3-2) to TRBJ2-3; the D is unclear. There are 16 residues in the CDR3. CDR1 and CDR2 (germline): LGHDT, YNNKEL (reference sequence). V was clipped by 3 bases and J by 0 bases, with 13 bases between them. CDR3 bases: TGTGCCAGCAGCCATGAACTGATCACTAGCACAGATACGCAGTATTTT. Protein product: CASSHELITSTDTQYF.

The rearrangement links TRBV2 to TRBJ2-6, with D perhaps TRBD1 (6 bases). CDR1 is SNHLY and CDR2 is FYNNEI in the germline V gene. V was shortened by 4 bases and J by 2 bases, with 9 bases between the two germline ends. The CDR3 is 15 residues long. This chain's CDR3 is CASSGQVAGANVLTF. CDR3 coding DNA: TGTGCCAGCAGTGGACAGGTAGCTGGGGCCAACGTCCTGACTTTC.

This clone has a single count. J is TRBJ2-3 and V is TRBV25-1; unclear D gene. CDR1 MGHDK and CDR2 SYGVNS come from the germline V gene. The CDR3 runs 11 residues. The V and J ends lost 3 bases and 6 bases respectively, with 4 bases between them. CDR3 in DNA: TGTGCCAGCAGTGATCTGGATACGCAGTATTTT. This codes for CASSDLDTQYF. Full variable domain (remainder filled in from reference TRBV25-1 and TRBJ2-3): EADIYQTPRYLVIGTGKKITLECSQTMGHDKMYWYQQDPGMELHLIHYSYGVNSTEKGDLSSESTVSRIRTEHFPLTLESARPSHTSQYLCASSDLDTQYFGPGTRLTVL.

This sequence joins TRBV4-2 and TRBJ2-1, with TRBD2 as a possible D gene (5 bases). The CDR3 loop spans 13 amino acids. CDR1 LGHNA and CDR2 YNFKEQ come from the germline V gene. The V end lost 2 bases, the J end lost 7 bases, and 9 bases lay between the germline ends. Written as DNA, the CDR3 is TGTGCCAGCAGCCAACAGACTACAAATGAGCAGTTCTTC. It encodes CASSQQTTNEQFF.

This sequence joins TRBV20-1 and TRBJ2-3; tentative D call: TRBD2 (6 bases). Germline V gives CDR1 DFQATT, CDR2 SNEGSKA (reference sequence). Deletions cut 3 bases from V and 5 bases from J, with 12 bases between. The CDR3 runs to 13 residues. The CDR3 sequence: CSASTSSGDTQYF. CDR3 coding DNA: TGCAGTGCTAGTACTAGCTCGGGAGATACGCAGTATTTT.

The V and J genes are TRBV7-2 and TRBJ1-2; D is unresolved. This CDR3 spans 13 amino acids. Germline V CDR1 and CDR2: SGHTA, FQGNSA. V shed 3 bases and J shed 5 bases, with 10 bases lying between them. DNA of the CDR3: TGTGCCAGCAGCTTGGAGGGTTATTATGGCTACACCTTC. Translation gives CASSLEGYYGYTF. Together with reference TRBV7-2 and TRBJ1-2, the CDR3 gives the full variable domain: GAGVSQSPSNKVTEKGKDVELRCDPISGHTALYWYRQSLGQGLEFLIYFQGNSAPDKSGLPSDRFSAERTGGSVSTLTIQRTQQEDSAVYLCASSLEGYYGYTFGSGTRLTVV.

This rearrangement joins TRBV4-1 to TRBJ2-3; a possible D gene is TRBD1 (6 bases). V was cut by 4 bases and J by 5 bases, with 13 bases left in between. The germline gives CDR1 MGHRA, CDR2 YSYEKL. This CDR3 is built from 14 residues. Here the CDR3 reads CASSPLGGRDTQYF. Here the CDR3 DNA reads TGCGCCAGCAGCCCCCTAGGGGGAAGAGATACGCAGTATTTT.

The chain couples TRBV27 to TRBJ2-3, with no clear D. The ends were cut back, 3 bases at V and 0 bases at J, with 7 bases in the middle. This CDR3 comprises 14 residues. Looked up from germline, CDR1 is MNHEY and CDR2 is SMNVEV (reference sequence). The DNA of the CDR3 is TGTGCCAGCAGTTTGTCGTTTAGCACAGATACGCAGTATTTT. Translating gives CASSLSFSTDTQYF.

The chain employs TRBV5-1 and TRBJ1-4; 9 nucleotides match TRBD1. CDR3 size: 15 residues. Germline assignment: CDR1 SGHRS and CDR2 YFSETQ. Trimming at V came to 4 bases and at J to 8 bases, leaving 9 bases not matched to a gene. The CDR3 DNA reads TGCGCCAGCAGCGCTAGGGGGACAGGGAGCGAAAAACTGTTTTTT. This codes for CASSARGTGSEKLFF.